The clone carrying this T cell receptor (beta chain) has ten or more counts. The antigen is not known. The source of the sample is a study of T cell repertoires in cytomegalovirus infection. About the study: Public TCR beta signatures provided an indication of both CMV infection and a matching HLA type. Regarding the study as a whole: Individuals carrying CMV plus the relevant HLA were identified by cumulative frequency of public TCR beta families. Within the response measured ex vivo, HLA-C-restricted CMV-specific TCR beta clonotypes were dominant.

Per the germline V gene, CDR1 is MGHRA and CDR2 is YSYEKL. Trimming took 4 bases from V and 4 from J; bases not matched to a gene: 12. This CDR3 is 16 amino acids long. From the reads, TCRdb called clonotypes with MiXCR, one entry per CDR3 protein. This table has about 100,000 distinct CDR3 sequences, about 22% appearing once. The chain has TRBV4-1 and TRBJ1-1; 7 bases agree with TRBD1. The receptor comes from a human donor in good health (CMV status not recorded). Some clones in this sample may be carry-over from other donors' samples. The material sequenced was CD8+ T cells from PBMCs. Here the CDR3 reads CASSLGQVSGTTEAFF. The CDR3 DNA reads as TGCGCCAGCAGCCTAGGACAGGTTTCAGGGACCACTGAAGCTTTCTTT.